This T cell receptor beta chain is drawn from a study of blood T cell repertoires in COVID-19. This CDR3 contains 16 residues. Trimming took 1 base from V and 4 from J, leaving 14 bases between them. Per germline, CDR1 LGHNA and CDR2 YNFKEQ. This table comes from immunoSEQ multiplex PCR, and its TCRdb copy is limited to in-frame clones, with some not included. The repertoire holds 4,000 to 5,000 clones, roughly 67% seen once, with more than 35% in the top ten. The sequenced sample was peripheral blood. The origin of this receptor is a human donor in a cohort sampled during active COVID-19. The V gene is TRBV4-2, the J gene TRBJ1-5; tentative D call: TRBD1 (5 bases). The CDR3 DNA reads TGTGCCAGCAGCCAAGTCGGTAGGGAGGGGAATCAGCCCCAGCATTTT. Protein product: CASSQVGREGNQPQHF.